These 4 T cell receptor beta chains share one sample of origin, sequenced in a study of metastatic and nonmetastatic thyroid tumors. TCRdb re-processed the PCR reads through MiXCR. The sample records tens of thousands of clones, less than 20% being singletons. Every patient was untreated before thyroid surgery. Sample: tumor tissue. The receptors come from a female donor with papillary thyroid cancer or a benign thyroid nodule (not recorded which). Some clones in this sample may be carry-over from other donors' samples.

This clone was seen ten or more times. The chain employs TRBV18 and TRBJ1-3; D remains unclear. Looked up from germline, CDR1 is KGHSH and CDR2 is LQKENI. The length of the CDR3 is 17 residues. V was cut by 0 bases and J by 3 bases, with 15 bases left in between. CDR3 region: CASSPPFSLVDGNTIYF. The CDR3 nucleotides read TGTGCCAGCTCACCACCCTTCAGCCTAGTAGATGGAAACACCATATATTTT.

This clone was counted ten times or more. The chain uses TRBV2 and TRBJ2-1, with a tentative D call TRBD1 (6 bases). This CDR3 has 15 amino acids. Germline V CDR1 and CDR2: SNHLY, FYNNEI. Between the trimmed V and J ends, which lost 3 bases and 3 bases, there was a span of 12 bases. In nucleotides, the CDR3 is TGTGCCAGCAGTGATCTGGACAGATTCTACAATGAGCAGTTCTTC. Translation: CASSDLDRFYNEQFF.

With regard to this clone: This likely comes from a read error, as the CDR3 has no conserved phenylalanine or tryptophan at its end. The chain recombines TRBV28 with TRBJ2-7, with 9 bases identical to TRBD1. The trim removed 5 bases at V and 2 bases at J, leaving 13 bases unmatched. The CDR3 loop spans 17 amino acids. In germline, CDR1 is MDHEN, CDR2 SYDVKM. The CDR3 is CASSIWGTGFATYEQYL. The CDR3 DNA follows: TGTGCCAGCAGTATCTGGGGGACAGGGTTCGCCACCTACGAGCAGTACTTA.

There are many counts of this clone. Additional DNA sequences in this sample encode the identical CDR3. This rearrangement joins TRBV7-9 to TRBJ2-7; TRBD2 aligns across 9 bases. CDR1 is SEHNR, CDR2 FQNEAQ, per germline (reference sequence). The CDR3 sequence is 14 residues long. The V segment lost 5 bases and the J segment 6 bases; nucleotides outside the gene matches: 8. In DNA form, the CDR3 reads TGTGCCAGCAGCGCCTTGCGGGAGGGCCCCGAGCAGTACTTC. It translates to CASSALREGPEQYF.